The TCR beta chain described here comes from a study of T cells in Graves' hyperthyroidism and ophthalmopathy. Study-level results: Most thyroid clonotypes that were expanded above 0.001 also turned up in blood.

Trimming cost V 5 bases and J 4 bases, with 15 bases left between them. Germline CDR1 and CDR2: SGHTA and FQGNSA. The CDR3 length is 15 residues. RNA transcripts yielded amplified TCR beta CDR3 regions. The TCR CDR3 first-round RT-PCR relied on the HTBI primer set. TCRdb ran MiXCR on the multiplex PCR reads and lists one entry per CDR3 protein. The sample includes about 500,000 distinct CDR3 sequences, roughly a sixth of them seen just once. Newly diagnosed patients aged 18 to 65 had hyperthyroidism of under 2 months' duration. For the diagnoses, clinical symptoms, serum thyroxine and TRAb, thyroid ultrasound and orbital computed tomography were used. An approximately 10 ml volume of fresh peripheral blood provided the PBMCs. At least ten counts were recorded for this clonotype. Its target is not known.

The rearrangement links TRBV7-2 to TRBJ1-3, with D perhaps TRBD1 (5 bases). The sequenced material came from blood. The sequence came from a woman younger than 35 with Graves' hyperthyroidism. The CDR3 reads CASSPPGKAGNTIYF. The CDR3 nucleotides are TGTGCCAGCAGCCCCCCAGGGAAGGCCGGAAACACCATATATTTT.